The 28 T cell receptor beta chains below all came from one sample that was sequenced in a study of blood T cell repertoires in COVID-19. The assay was immunoSEQ multiplex PCR, and TCRdb's table has in-frame clones only and misses some. There are just over 300,000 clones in the sample; about 91% occur only once, and more than 8.5% lies in the top ten. Sequencing used PBMCs or T cells enriched from blood (not recorded which). The receptors originated from a woman between 18 and 29 years old who had recovered from COVID-19.

This chain links TRBV5-4 with TRBJ2-1; tentative D call: TRBD2 (6 bases). This CDR3 is built from 15 residues. The germline CDR1 and CDR2 sequences are SGHNT and YYREEE (reference sequence). V lost 0 bases, J lost 5 bases, and 12 bases lay in between. As DNA, the CDR3 is TGTGCCAGCAGCTTGGAATTAGCGGAGGACAATGAGCAGTTCTTC. It codes for CASSLELAEDNEQFF.

This rearrangement joins TRBV10-3 to TRBJ1-1, with 9 bases matching TRBD1. This CDR3 is built from 16 residues. With V trimmed by 6 bases and J by 1 base, 9 bases remained unmatched. Looked up from germline, CDR1 is ENHRY and CDR2 is SYGVKD. The CDR3 here is CAISRSPGQGNTEAFF. CDR3 DNA: TGTGCCATCAGCCGCTCTCCGGGACAGGGGAACACTGAAGCTTTCTTT.

The J gene is TRBJ2-3, the V gene TRBV4-1; TRBD2 matches 7 bases. Germline CDR1 MGHRA, CDR2 YSYEKL. The V segment lost 2 bases and the J segment 10 bases; nucleotides outside the gene matches: 9. The CDR3 has 14 residues. CDR3: CASSQNGGWFAQYF. CDR3 coding DNA: TGCGCCAGCAGCCAAAACGGGGGGTGGTTTGCGCAGTATTTT.

J is TRBJ1-5 and V is TRBV18, with 8 bases aligning to TRBD1. With 2 bases clipped from V and 0 bases from J, the junction kept 9 bases outside the gene matches. The CDR3 contains 18 residues. The germline V gene encodes CDR1 KGHSH and CDR2 LQKENI. CDR3 sequence (DNA): TGTGCCAGCTCACCAAAGTCACAGGGGGAATTTAGCAATCAGCCCCAGCATTTT. Its translation is CASSPKSQGEFSNQPQHF.

The chain uses TRBV24-1 and TRBJ2-7; weak D call: TRBD1 (6 bases). V lost 4 bases and J 4 bases, leaving 16 bases between the germline ends. Looked up from germline, CDR1 is KGHDR and CDR2 is SFDVKD. This CDR3 contains 15 residues. The CDR3 here is CATSDPRTAPYEQYF. The CDR3 DNA reads TGTGCCACCAGTGACCCCAGGACAGCCCCATACGAGCAGTACTTC.

The chain has TRBV6-5 and TRBJ2-1; 11 bases match TRBD2. J was trimmed by 8 bases and V by 9 bases; bases with no gene match: 9. The length of the CDR3 is 14 residues. Germline V gene data show CDR1 as MNHEY and CDR2 as SVGAGI. The CDR3 region is CASSGRGDWDEQFF. DNA of the CDR3: TGTGCCAGTAGCGGGAGGGGGGATTGGGATGAGCAGTTCTTC.

The V call is TRBV29-1, the J call TRBJ1-2; D may be TRBD1 (5 bases). Germline V CDR1 and CDR2: SQVTM, ANQGSEA. V dropped 3 bases and J dropped 0 bases, with 14 bases sitting between them. This CDR3 spans 15 amino acids. CDR3 sequence: CSVDAGIDSNYGYTF. The CDR3 nucleotides are TGCAGCGTTGATGCAGGGATTGACTCTAACTATGGCTACACCTTC.

The chain is built from TRBV15 and TRBJ1-5, with 11 nucleotides matching TRBD1. V trimming: 1 base; J trimming: 5 bases; junction bases outside the gene matches: 1. The CDR3 contains 15 residues. CDR1 LNHNV and CDR2 YYDKDF come from the germline V gene (reference sequence). CDR3 region: CATSRGDRGDQPQHF. The DNA for the CDR3 is TGTGCCACCAGCAGAGGGGACAGGGGGGATCAGCCCCAGCATTTT.

The chain employs TRBV10-3 and TRBJ2-3; TRBD2 agrees at 7 bases. The CDR3 spans 13 residues. The V segment lost 9 bases and the J segment 9 bases; nucleotides outside the gene matches: 12. The germline V gene encodes CDR1 ENHRY and CDR2 SYGVKD. In DNA form, the CDR3 reads TGTGCCATTTCGGGGGGTTGGGAGGTAACGCAGTATTTT. This gives the protein CAISGGWEVTQYF.

This clone appeared a single time. The chain uses TRBV4-1 and TRBJ2-3, with TRBD2 identical over 10 bases. The CDR3 covers 18 residues. V lost 2 bases to trimming and J lost 2 bases; unmatched junction nucleotides: 10. Germline V gene sequence: CDR1 MGHRA, CDR2 YSYEKL. CDR3: CASSQPVGLAENTDTQYF. The CDR3 coding sequence is TGCGCCAGCAGCCAACCCGTTGGACTAGCGGAGAACACAGATACGCAGTATTTT.

The V gene is TRBV7-2, the J gene TRBJ2-1, with 12 bases that match TRBD2. Losses at the gene ends were 6 bases for V and 6 bases for J; bases not matched to a gene: 6. In germline, CDR1 is SGHTA, CDR2 FQGNSA. The CDR3 spans 15 residues. The CDR3 region has the DNA TGTGCCAGCAGTAGAGGACTAGCGGGAAGCAATGAGCAGTTCTTC. Its protein is CASSRGLAGSNEQFF.

A single count supports this clone. The gene calls are TRBV3-1 (or the pseudogene TRBV3-2) and TRBJ2-2; D perhaps matches TRBD2 (6 bases). CDR3 length: 14 amino acids. Germline V gives CDR1 LGHDT, CDR2 YNNKEL (reference sequence). V was cut by 6 bases and J by 5 bases, with 13 bases left in between. In DNA form, the CDR3 reads TGTGCCAGCAGTCCAACTAGCAGTACCGGGGAGCTGTTTTTT. It translates to CASSPTSSTGELFF.

V gene TRBV7-6 combines with J gene TRBJ1-1, with a weak D call TRBD1 (6 bases). Deletions cut 6 bases from V and 5 bases from J, with 10 bases between. This CDR3 spans 12 amino acids. CDR1 SGHVS and CDR2 FNYEAQ come from the germline V gene. CDR3 protein: CASSQQGTEAFF. CDR3 DNA sequence: TGTGCCAGCAGTCAACAGGGTACTGAAGCTTTCTTT. Using reference TRBV7-6 and TRBJ1-1 for the parts outside the CDR3, the full variable domain is GAGVSQSPRYKVTKRGQDVALRCDPISGHVSLYWYRQALGQGPEFLTYFNYEAQQDKSGLPNDRFSAERPEGSISTLTIQRTEQRDSAMYRCASSQQGTEAFFGQGTRLTVV.

The genes are TRBV3-1 (or the pseudogene TRBV3-2) and TRBJ2-7; weak D call: TRBD1 (8 bases). V shed 4 bases and J shed 4 bases, with 17 bases lying between them. The CDR3 runs 15 residues. Germline CDR1 reads LGHDT; CDR2 reads YNNKEL (reference sequence). CDR3 sequence (DNA): TGTGCCAGCAGCCTTTTGACAGGGGAGGGGTACGAGCAGTACTTC. Translation: CASSLLTGEGYEQYF.

V and J are TRBV7-2 and TRBJ2-4; 7 bases align to TRBD2. Germline V CDR1 and CDR2: SGHTA, FQGNSA. J was trimmed by 2 bases and V by 5 bases; bases with no gene match: 12. The CDR3 covers 17 residues. In DNA form, the CDR3 reads TGTGCCAGCAGCACTCAAACTAGCGAATGGACCAAAAACATTCAGTACTTC. This codes for CASSTQTSEWTKNIQYF.

The rearrangement uses TRBV6-5 and TRBJ2-1; 9 positions match TRBD2. This CDR3 region has 15 residues. The trim removed 6 bases at V and 2 bases at J, leaving 5 bases unmatched. Germline values: CDR1 MNHEY, CDR2 SVGAGI. The CDR3 is CASRTLAGTYNEQFF. In DNA form, the CDR3 reads TGTGCCAGCAGAACTCTAGCGGGGACCTACAATGAGCAGTTCTTC.

The V call is TRBV3-1 (or the pseudogene TRBV3-2), the J call TRBJ1-5, with TRBD1 identical over 7 bases. V trimming: 4 bases; J trimming: 7 bases; junction bases outside the gene matches: 4. The germline CDR1 and CDR2 sequences are LGHDT and YNNKEL (reference sequence). The CDR3 totals 13 residues. CDR3 region: CASSLDRVQPQHF. The CDR3, as DNA: TGTGCCAGCAGCCTAGACAGGGTACAGCCCCAGCATTTT.

This CDR3 is CASSHTPFEEEQYF. CDR3 nucleotides: TGTGCCAGCAGCCACACCCCTTTTGAGGAGGAGCAGTACTTC. The chain uses TRBV7-9 and TRBJ2-7, with unresolved D. This CDR3 has 14 amino acids. Germline assignment: CDR1 SEHNR and CDR2 FQNEAQ (reference sequence). The germline V and J ends were trimmed by 5 bases and 7 bases, with 18 bases remaining between them.

This sequence joins TRBV9 and TRBJ2-1, with D possibly TRBD1 on 6 matching bases. Deletions cut 0 bases from V and 9 bases from J, with 16 bases between. The CDR3 is made up of 15 amino acids. Per germline, CDR1 SGDLS and CDR2 YYNGEE. The chain's CDR3 is CASSVDREGVGEQFF. Written as DNA, the CDR3 is TGTGCCAGCAGCGTAGATCGCGAGGGGGTGGGTGAGCAGTTCTTC.

This chain uses TRBV6-6 with TRBJ2-5, with D possibly being TRBD2 (6 bases). This CDR3 is built from 13 residues. Trimming left V 1 base short and J 3 bases short, with 6 bases between. CDR1 and CDR2 from the germline V gene are MNHNY and SVGAGI (reference sequence). The DNA of the CDR3 is TGTGCCAGCAGTTACTGGGGGGAAGAGACCCAGTACTTC. It yields the protein CASSYWGEETQYF.

J is TRBJ2-3 and V is TRBV11-3, with 13 bases that match TRBD2. Germline-derived CDR1 and CDR2 are SGHNT and YENEEA. The V gene end was trimmed by 5 bases and the J gene end by 0 bases; junction bases not matched to a gene: 11. CDR3 length: 19 residues. CDR3 nucleotide sequence: TGTGCCAGCAGCCCCCGGACTAGCGGGAGTGCAGGGAGCACAGATACGCAGTATTTT. It is translated as CASSPRTSGSAGSTDTQYF.

The chain has TRBV5-1 and TRBJ2-3; D gene uncertain. The germline V and J ends were trimmed by 2 bases and 2 bases, with 12 bases remaining between them. Germline assignment: CDR1 SGHRS and CDR2 YFSETQ. The CDR3 runs to 15 residues. The CDR3 region has the DNA TGCGCCAGCAGCTTTCAGGCGATTCTCACAGATACGCAGTATTTT. It specifies CASSFQAILTDTQYF.

The chain links TRBV5-1 to TRBJ1-2; TRBD1 is a possible D gene (5 bases). Trimming took 4 bases from V and 6 from J, leaving 22 bases between them. Germline assignment: CDR1 SGHRS and CDR2 YFSETQ. CDR3 length: 16 amino acids. CDR3 sequence reads: CASSPSLGGAVDGYTF. The DNA of the CDR3 is TGCGCCAGCAGCCCGTCATTGGGGGGAGCGGTTGATGGCTACACCTTC.

V is TRBV5-1 and J is TRBJ2-5; 9 nucleotides align to TRBD1. There are 16 residues in the CDR3. J gave up 3 bases and V 0 bases, and 6 bases lay outside the gene matches. Germline CDR1 SGHRS, CDR2 YFSETQ. The CDR3 sequence: CASSLGPGQGEETQYF. The CDR3, as DNA: TGCGCCAGCAGCTTGGGGCCGGGACAGGGAGAAGAGACCCAGTACTTC.

As to this clone: Within the sample, other DNA sequences also encode this same CDR3. This sequence joins TRBV4-3 and TRBJ2-1, with 10 bases matching TRBD2. Trimming took 0 bases from V and 3 from J; bases not matched to a gene: 5. In germline, CDR1 is LGHNA, CDR2 YSLEER. The CDR3 spans 17 residues. Here the CDR3 reads CASSQDPPSGSYNEQFF. CDR3 nucleotide sequence: TGCGCCAGCAGCCAAGATCCTCCTAGCGGGAGCTACAATGAGCAGTTCTTC.

The chain links TRBV7-2 to TRBJ2-7; a weak D match, TRBD2 (6 bases). The CDR3 has 13 amino acids. From germline, CDR1 is SGHTA and CDR2 FQGNSA. V shed 8 bases and J shed 2 bases, with 13 bases lying between them. The CDR3 here is CASRGTEAYEQYF. CDR3 nucleotide sequence: TGTGCCAGCCGGGGGACGGAGGCCTACGAGCAGTACTTC.

The chain couples TRBV19 to TRBJ2-2, with TRBD1 identical over 7 bases. V gave up 9 bases and J gave up 4 bases; unmatched junction bases: 8. In germline, CDR1 is LNHDA, CDR2 SQIVND (reference sequence). CDR3 size: 14 residues. The CDR3 bases are TGTGCCAGCGACCGACAGGGAAGCACCGGGGAGCTGTTTTTT. Its protein product is CASDRQGSTGELFF.

V usage is TRBV7-9 and J usage is TRBJ1-2; TRBD1 agrees at 7 bases. This CDR3 is 17 amino acids long. Germline values: CDR1 SEHNR, CDR2 FQNEAQ (reference sequence). V shed 2 bases and J 3 bases; nucleotides not matched to a gene: 12. The CDR3 nucleotides are TGTGCCAGCAGCTTACGGAGCCGACAGGGTTGGGACTATGGCTACACCTTC. Its protein is CASSLRSRQGWDYGYTF.